This entry lists 17 T cell receptor beta chains sequenced from one sample in a study of technical replicates of blood from a handful of donors. Profiling relied on immunoSEQ multiplex PCR, and the TCRdb table lists in-frame clones only, not all of them. The sample lists approximately 68,000 clones, about 97% seen once, with roughly 0.3% in the top ten. Specimen: T cells isolated from PBMCs. Receptor source: a human donor in good health.

The J gene is TRBJ1-1, the V gene TRBV7-2; D call uncertain. Germline-derived CDR1 and CDR2 are SGHTA and FQGNSA. This CDR3 has 13 amino acids. With 6 bases removed from V and 1 base from J, the gap between germline ends came to 9 bases. CDR3 protein: CASRQNGNTEAFF. In nucleotides, the CDR3 is TGTGCCAGCAGGCAAAACGGGAACACTGAAGCTTTCTTT. Using reference TRBV7-2 and TRBJ1-1 for the parts outside the CDR3, the full variable domain is GAGVSQSPSNKVTEKGKDVELRCDPISGHTALYWYRQSLGQGLEFLIYFQGNSAPDKSGLPSDRFSAERTGGSVSTLTIQRTQQEDSAVYLCASRQNGNTEAFFGQGTRLTVV.

CDR3 region: CASSQVIAGRGTDTQYF. The CDR3 DNA follows: TGCGCCAGCAGCCAGGTCATAGCGGGACGAGGGACAGATACGCAGTATTTT. The chain uses TRBV4-3 and TRBJ2-3, with 8 bases identical to TRBD2. V lost 3 bases, J lost 3 bases, and 11 bases stayed unmatched. Germline V CDR1 and CDR2: LGHNA, YSLEER. The CDR3 has 17 residues.

The V gene is TRBV7-3, the J gene TRBJ2-1; 7 bases align to TRBD2. The CDR3 sequence is 16 residues long. Germline V gene data show CDR1 as SGHTA and CDR2 as FQGTGA. The ends lost 2 bases at V and 2 bases at J; junction bases unmatched: 6. The DNA of the CDR3 is TGTGCCAGCAGCTTATTTTATGCGGGAGCCTACAATGAGCAGTTCTTC. Translation: CASSLFYAGAYNEQFF. The full variable domain, with the rest looked up from reference TRBV7-3 and TRBJ2-1, is GAGVSQTPSNKVTEKGKYVELRCDPISGHTALYWYRQSLGQGPEFLIYFQGTGAADDSGLPNDRFFAVRPEGSVSTLKIQRTERGDSAVYLCASSLFYAGAYNEQFFGPGTRLTVL.

V gene TRBV29-1 combines with J gene TRBJ2-5, with D possibly being TRBD1 (6 bases). CDR1 SQVTM and CDR2 ANQGSEA come from the germline V gene. Trimming removed 3 bases from V and 2 bases from J, with 13 bases in between. CDR3 size: 14 residues. This CDR3 reads CSVDLGQTQETQYF. The CDR3, as DNA: TGCAGCGTTGACCTAGGACAGACTCAAGAGACCCAGTACTTC.

The V and J genes are TRBV18 and TRBJ2-3; unclear D gene. This CDR3 spans 14 amino acids. V was pared by 1 base and J by 0 bases, with 5 bases between. Germline CDR1 KGHSH, CDR2 LQKENI. As DNA, the CDR3 is TGTGCCAGCTCACCACTTCCAAGCACAGATACGCAGTATTTT. Translating gives CASSPLPSTDTQYF.

V gene TRBV18 combines with J gene TRBJ1-5, with 7 bases aligning to TRBD1. With V trimmed by 6 bases and J by 7 bases, 15 bases remained unmatched. The germline V gene has CDR1 KGHSH and CDR2 LQKENI. The CDR3 spans 16 residues. The CDR3 is CASSPGTVFVSQPQHF. CDR3 coding DNA: TGTGCCAGCTCCCCAGGGACAGTTTTCGTGTCGCAGCCCCAGCATTTT.

This chain joins TRBV6-5 and TRBJ1-1, with D unclear. Per the germline V gene, CDR1 is MNHEY and CDR2 is SVGAGI. There are 13 residues in the CDR3. V lost 2 bases and J 9 bases, leaving 13 bases between the germline ends. CDR3 region: CASSYDEGKQAFF. CDR3 nucleotides: TGTGCCAGCAGTTACGACGAGGGAAAGCAAGCTTTCTTT.

CDR3 bases: TGTGCCACCTCTCCGACAGGGGGATCCTACGAGCAGTACTTC. The encoded protein is CATSPTGGSYEQYF. V is TRBV7-3 and J is TRBJ2-7; 9 bases are shared with TRBD1. Trimming cost V 10 bases and J 1 base; bases outside gene matches: 8. Germline assignment: CDR1 SGHTA and CDR2 FQGTGA. CDR3 length: 14 amino acids.

This clone occurred once. V and J are TRBV11-3 and TRBJ1-1, with 10 bases that match TRBD1. The CDR3 totals 15 residues. Germline assignment: CDR1 SGHNT and CDR2 YENEEA. V shed 4 bases and J 6 bases; nucleotides not matched to a gene: 8. CDR3 in amino acids: CASSWGQGINAEAFF. For the CDR3, the DNA is TGTGCCAGCAGCTGGGGACAGGGGATTAACGCTGAAGCTTTCTTT.

This chain uses TRBV5-4 with TRBJ2-7, with 8 bases fitting TRBD1. Germline V gene sequence: CDR1 SGHNT, CDR2 YYREEE (reference sequence). The length of the CDR3 is 14 residues. The V gene end was trimmed by 3 bases and the J gene end by 0 bases; junction bases not matched to a gene: 2. The CDR3 loop is CASSWDRFSYEQYF. The CDR3 DNA follows: TGTGCCAGCAGCTGGGACAGGTTCTCCTACGAGCAGTACTTC.

The chain employs TRBV29-1 and TRBJ1-2; D is unresolved. With 7 bases removed from V and 4 bases from J, the gap between germline ends came to 13 bases. CDR3 length: 12 amino acids. Germline V gene sequence: CDR1 SQVTM, CDR2 ANQGSEA. The chain's CDR3 is CSAEEWGYGYTF. CDR3 nucleotide sequence: TGCAGCGCGGAGGAGTGGGGCTATGGCTACACCTTC.

The chain employs TRBV4-1 and TRBJ2-7, with 7 nucleotides matching TRBD2. CDR3 length: 14 amino acids. The V segment lost 2 bases and the J segment 3 bases; nucleotides outside the gene matches: 4. CDR1 is MGHRA and CDR2 is YSYEKL in the germline V gene. CDR3 sequence (DNA): TGCGCCAGCAGCCAAAGTAGCGGGCGCTACGAGCAGTACTTC. As protein: CASSQSSGRYEQYF.

The chain combines TRBV19 with TRBJ1-1, with TRBD1 matching 7 bases. Germline trimming cut 5 bases from V and 3 bases from J; bases unmatched to any gene: 6. CDR1 is LNHDA, CDR2 SQIVND, per germline (reference sequence). CDR3 size: 14 residues. The CDR3 loop reads CASSETGSDTEAFF. The CDR3 bases are TGTGCCAGTAGTGAGACAGGGTCGGACACTGAAGCTTTCTTT.

V gene TRBV10-3 combines with J gene TRBJ2-1; D possibly corresponds to TRBD1 (6 bases). The CDR3 runs 16 residues. Trimming removed 3 bases from V and 1 base from J, with 13 bases in between. Germline loops: CDR1 ENHRY, CDR2 SYGVKD. The CDR3 DNA reads as TGTGCCATCAGTGAAGGGCCACAGGGTTCCTACAATGAGCAGTTCTTC. Residues: CAISEGPQGSYNEQFF.

This chain links TRBV5-1 with TRBJ2-1; D is ambiguous. The V end was cut by 0 bases, the J end by 8 bases, with 9 bases between. The CDR3 spans 13 residues. CDR1 and CDR2 from the germline V gene are SGHRS and YFSETQ. The CDR3 sequence is CASSLALSDEQFF. CDR3 DNA sequence: TGCGCCAGCAGCTTGGCCCTGAGCGATGAGCAGTTCTTC.

The chain combines TRBV9 with TRBJ2-2; TRBD1 agrees at 8 bases. The V and J ends lost 3 bases and 8 bases, in that order; junction bases with no gene match: 3. Per germline, CDR1 SGDLS and CDR2 YYNGEE. The CDR3 length is 13 residues. Written as DNA, the CDR3 is TGTGCCAGCAGCGGCGACAGGGGTGGGGAGCTGTTTTTT. Protein product: CASSGDRGGELFF.

The chain joins TRBV5-1 to TRBJ2-1; TRBD2 matches at 8 bases. V was pared by 1 base and J by 3 bases, with 3 bases of the junction left unmatched. Germline CDR1 and CDR2: SGHRS and YFSETQ. The CDR3 length is 15 residues. CDR3: CASSLTAGGYNEQFF. The CDR3, as DNA: TGCGCCAGCAGCTTGACGGCGGGAGGCTACAATGAGCAGTTCTTC.